The rows below give T cell receptor beta chains drawn from one sample of a study of CD8 T cells in ankylosing spondylitis. TCRdb re-called the 5' RACE reads through MiXCR, storing one row per CDR3 protein. The sample lists roughly 35,000 distinct CDR3 sequences, roughly 13% occurring once. The sequenced material came from synovial fluid, either unsorted or a sorted T cell fraction (not recorded which). Receptors originate from a male donor with ankylosing spondylitis. Both conserved end residues are part of each CDR3. The D gene is left open where the match is weak. The size field is filled for only some rows; it gives once, few, many or a size class.

d_call | clone_size | j_call | v_call | cdr3_nt | cdr3_aa
NA | few | TRBJ1-6 | TRBV12-3/TRBV12-4 | TGTGCCAGCAGTTTTGGGTATAATTCACCCCTCCACTTT | CASSFGYNSPLHF
TRBD1 | NA | TRBJ1-5 | TRBV11-2 | TGTGCCAGCAGCTTAGGGGAGACAGGGGGCTTGGAGCCCCAGCATTTT | CASSLGETGGLEPQHF
NA | many | TRBJ1-6 | TRBV4-1 | TGCGCCAGCAGCCTTGACCAGGGTAATTCACCCCTCCACTTT | CASSLDQGNSPLHF
NA | NA | TRBJ2-1 | TRBV7-8 | TGTGCCAGCAGCTTAGACCGTACGTCCTACAATGAGCAGTTCTTC | CASSLDRTSYNEQFF
NA | NA | TRBJ1-1 | TRBV6-1 | TGTGCCAGCAGTGGCGAACCTCGGACGGGCGGCACTGAAGCTTTCTTT | CASSGEPRTGGTEAFF
NA | NA | TRBJ1-1 | TRBV2 | TGTGCCAGCACACCGGGACCGAACACTGAAGCTTTCTTT | CASTPGPNTEAFF
TRBD1 | few | TRBJ2-7 | TRBV20-1 | TGCAGTGCCAAAGGGGACAGGGGACGCGAGCAGTACTTC | CSAKGDRGREQYF
NA | NA | TRBJ1-1 | TRBV2 | TGTGCCAGCCCCCCAAGGTTGACAGTTGAAGCTTTCTTT | CASPPRLTVEAFF
NA | many | TRBJ2-1 | TRBV30 | TGTGCCTGGAGTGTACTGCTGGTGAATGAGCAGTTCTTC | CAWSVLLVNEQFF
NA | few | TRBJ1-5 | TRBV27 | TGTGCCAGCAGTCTCGAGGGGAGTCAGCCCCAGCATTTT | CASSLEGSQPQHF
NA | NA | TRBJ2-7 | TRBV10-3 | TGTGCCATCAGTGATGGGGGCGCCTACGAGCAGTACTTC | CAISDGGAYEQYF
TRBD2 | many | TRBJ2-7 | TRBV27 | TGTGCCAGCAGTTTGGATAGCGGGAGTATCTACGAGCAGTACTTC | CASSLDSGSIYEQYF
TRBD2 | NA | TRBJ2-1 | TRBV6-4 | TGTGCCAGCAGTGACTCGAGCAGCGGGAGCAATGAGCAGTTCTTC | CASSDSSSGSNEQFF
NA | few | TRBJ1-3 | TRBV12-3/TRBV12-4 | TGTGCCAGCAGCCACCATGGAAACACCATATATTTT | CASSHHGNTIYF
NA | many | TRBJ2-1 | TRBV4-3 | TGCGCCAGCAGCCAAGAAAGGGTCCCGACGATCTTC | CASSQERVPTIF
TRBD1 | NA | TRBJ2-7 | TRBV4-1 | TGCGCCAGCAGCTACCGGGACAGAGCCTACGAGCAGTACTTC | CASSYRDRAYEQYF
NA | many | TRBJ2-6 | TRBV15 | TGTGCCACCAGCACGGGACAAAACTCTGGGGCCAACGTCCTGACTTTC | CATSTGQNSGANVLTF
TRBD1 | many | TRBJ1-1 | TRBV6-1 | TGTGCCAGCACCAAAAGCCCGGGGCAGGGGGCTTCTGAAGCTTTCTTT | CASTKSPGQGASEAFF
NA | NA | TRBJ2-1 | TRBV20-1 | TGCAGTGCTAGAGATCATGCGGTATCTATCAATGAGCAGTTCTTC | CSARDHAVSINEQFF
TRBD1 | NA | TRBJ2-7 | TRBV7-8 | TGTGCCAGCAGCGCCCGGACAGGATACGAGCAGTACTTC | CASSARTGYEQYF
TRBD1 | few | TRBJ1-1 | TRBV7-9 | TGTGCCAGCCGGGTGGGGGGACAGGGAACTGAAGCTTTCTTT | CASRVGGQGTEAFF
NA | once | TRBJ1-1 | TRBV4-3 | TGCGCCAGCAGCCAAGATCTTAAGGGGGGGAATGGTGAAGCTTTCTTT | CASSQDLKGGNGEAFF
NA | NA | TRBJ2-7 | TRBV29-1 | TGCAGCGTTGGTGGAGCCAGGACATTCGGCGAGCAGTACTTC | CSVGGARTFGEQYF
TRBD2 | few | TRBJ2-3 | TRBV7-2 | TGTGCCAGCAGCTCCCTTGAAGGGAGGGAATGGAATACGCAGTATTTT | CASSSLEGREWNTQYF
TRBD1 | many | TRBJ2-7 | TRBV5-1 | TGCGCCAGCAGCCTGGGACAGGGGGCCGCCTACGAGCAGTACTTC | CASSLGQGAAYEQYF
TRBD1 | many | TRBJ1-1 | TRBV20-1 | TGCAGTGCTAACCAGGGGGTCACTGAAGCTTTCTTT | CSANQGVTEAFF
NA | many | TRBJ2-1 | TRBV6-2/TRBV6-3 | TGTGCCAGCAGTTACGGGAGCAATGAGCAGTTCTTC | CASSYGSNEQFF
NA | many | TRBJ2-2 | TRBV19 | TGTGCCAGTTTAAGGAGATATGAAGCCGGGGAGCTGTTTTTT | CASLRRYEAGELFF
NA | many | TRBJ1-2 | TRBV4-1 | TGCGCCAGCAGCCAAGACCCCAGTCTGAACTATGGCTACACCTTC | CASSQDPSLNYGYTF
NA | NA | TRBJ2-2 | TRBV15 | TGTGCCACCAGCAGAGAGGGGCAGTTTAGCGGGGAGCTGTTTTTT | CATSREGQFSGELFF
NA | NA | TRBJ2-5 | TRBV7-9 | TGTGCCAGCAGCTTAGCGTTGGCTAGTTGGCAAGAGACCCAGTACTTC | CASSLALASWQETQYF
NA | few | TRBJ2-1 | TRBV6-4 | TGTGCCAGCAGTGACTCGTACAGGATCTCCTACAATGAGCAGTTCTTC | CASSDSYRISYNEQFF
NA | NA | TRBJ1-1 | TRBV12-3/TRBV12-4 | TGTGCCAGCAGTTTGGGGGGCCTGGACACTGAAGCTTTCTTT | CASSLGGLDTEAFF
TRBD2 | many | TRBJ2-1 | TRBV6-2/TRBV6-3 | TGTGCCAGCAGTTACGGGCTCCTAGCGGGGAGCTCCTACAATGAGCAGTTCTTC | CASSYGLLAGSSYNEQFF
TRBD2 | NA | TRBJ2-5 | TRBV7-6 | TGTGCCAGCAGCTCCAGACCGGGAGGAAGATCGGGAGAGACCCAGTACTTC | CASSSRPGGRSGETQYF
NA | many | TRBJ1-5 | TRBV12-3/TRBV12-4 | TGTGCCAGCAGTTCCCTAGAAGATCAGCCCCAGCATTTT | CASSSLEDQPQHF
TRBD1 | medium-sized | TRBJ1-1 | TRBV7-9 | TGTGCCAGCATAGGGACAGGGGCGGCCTGGGATGAAGCTTTCTTT | CASIGTGAAWDEAFF
TRBD2 | NA | TRBJ2-1 | TRBV5-1 | TGCGCCAGCAGCTTGTTAGCGGGGAGCTCCTACAATGAGCAGTTCTTC | CASSLLAGSSYNEQFF
NA | many | TRBJ2-7 | TRBV4-1 | TGCGCCAGCAGCCCACACTTACTGGGACGTACCTACGAGCAGTACTTC | CASSPHLLGRTYEQYF
NA | many | TRBJ2-5 | TRBV7-9 | TGTGCCAGCAGCTTAGCGGCCGAGGCGGAGACCCAGTACTTC | CASSLAAEAETQYF
NA | NA | TRBJ1-2 | TRBV28 | TGTGCCAGCAGTTTAGGGGGTACGGGTTGGGGCTACACCTTC | CASSLGGTGWGYTF
NA | NA | TRBJ2-3 | TRBV20-1 | TGCAGTGCTAGTGATAGACCTGGTAGCACAGATACGCAGTATTTT | CSASDRPGSTDTQYF
TRBD1 | NA | TRBJ2-7 | TRBV7-2 | TGTGCCAGCAGTTCCGGGACAGACTCCTACGAGCAGTACTTC | CASSSGTDSYEQYF
TRBD2 | many | TRBJ2-2 | TRBV28 | TGTGCCAGCAGACCTACTAGCGGTAACACCGGGGAGCTGTTTTTT | CASRPTSGNTGELFF
NA | NA | TRBJ2-1 | TRBV3-1 | TGTGCCAGCAGCCTGCGGGCCTACAATGAGCAGTTCTTC | CASSLRAYNEQFF
NA | few | TRBJ2-4 | TRBV28 | TGTGCCAGCAGTTCCCCGGACATTCAGTACTTC | CASSSPDIQYF
NA | NA | TRBJ1-5 | TRBV6-1 | TGTGCCAGCACTCGAGGGCCGAATCAGCCCCAGCATTTT | CASTRGPNQPQHF
NA | few | TRBJ1-1 | TRBV7-9 | TGTGCCAGCAGTTATTTTACTAAGACTGAAGCTTTCTTT | CASSYFTKTEAFF
TRBD1 | few | TRBJ2-6 | TRBV20-1 | TGCAGTGCAACAGACAGGGGATACTCTGGGGCCAACGTCCTGACTTTC | CSATDRGYSGANVLTF
NA | many | TRBJ2-7 | TRBV20-1 | TGCAGCGCCTGGGGCAGGGAAGGGTACGAGCAGTACTTC | CSAWGREGYEQYF
NA | many | TRBJ1-1 | TRBV11-2 | TGTGCCAGCAGCTTTCGACGGGCGGCTTTCTTT | CASSFRRAAFF
TRBD2 | NA | TRBJ2-1 | TRBV24-1 | TGTGCCACCAGTGGCAGAAGCGGGAGGGACCCCTACAATGAGCAGTTCTTC | CATSGRSGRDPYNEQFF